This entry concerns a single T cell receptor (beta chain). Its specificity is unknown. Looked up from germline, CDR1 is SGHVS and CDR2 is FQNEAQ. CDR3 length: 13 residues. Following a re-call of the 5' RACE reads, TCRdb has one entry per CDR3 protein and lacks DNA. Found here are around 190,000 distinct CDR3 sequences; the top ten clones hold 1.5% to 2%. No sorting of T cells preceded isolation of total RNA from whole blood. The record originates from a study of monozygotic twins with inflammatory bowel disease. Study findings and constraints: Among IBD patients, fewer clonotypes were shared with others than among healthy twins, especially with disease activity.

The sample taken for sequencing was blood. The receptor comes from a human donor with ulcerative colitis or Crohn's disease, or a healthy co-twin of an affected twin (not recorded which). The J gene is TRBJ1-5, the V gene TRBV7-8. The CDR3: CASSLAVNQPQHF.